One and the same sample provided the 12 T cell receptor beta chains below, sequenced in a study of T cell repertoires in cytomegalovirus infection (dated by TCRdb to 2018 to 2020). These receptors' targets are unknown. Per the publication, the treatment or condition label means: in vitro stimulation with specific CMV peptide epitopes to enrich CMV-specific T cells. For sequencing, an Illumina HiSeq 1500 was employed. TCRdb reprocessing: public reads trimmed at Q25 with fastp, clones called with MiXCR, in-frame beta chains kept. When rows share a CDR3 protein, they turn into one entry using the most common DNA and genes. The sample contains roughly 310,000 distinct CDR3 sequences, about 29% of them found a single time. The ten biggest clones cover 20% of the sample. The source material was cultured PBMCs, sampled from culture after CMV antigen stimulation. Receptor source: a human donor in good health (CMV status not recorded). Some clones in this sample may be carry-over from other donors' samples.

The CDR3 spells CASSRATNQPQHF. CDR3 sequence (DNA): TGTGCCAGCAGTCGGGCAACTAATCAGCCCCAGCATTTT. The genes are TRBV6-2 or TRBV6-3 and TRBJ1-5; no clear D gene. This CDR3 is built from 13 residues. Germline lookup yields CDR1 MNHEY and CDR2 SVGEGT. V dropped 5 bases and J dropped 4 bases, with 9 bases sitting between them.

J is TRBJ1-2 and V is TRBV12-3 or TRBV12-4; D ambiguous. V was pared by 0 bases and J by 5 bases, with 19 bases between. The CDR3 extends over 17 amino acids. In DNA form, the CDR3 reads TGTGCCAGCAGTTTAGCGCGTTGGCCCCTACCCATTTATGGCTACACCTTC. Translated, it gives CASSLARWPLPIYGYTF.

In this sample, this clonotype turned up once. CDR3 sequence reads: CASSYARGAGREKLFF. The CDR3 nucleotides read TGCGCCAGCAGCTACGCTCGAGGGGCAGGGAGGGAAAAACTGTTTTTT. The chain has TRBV5-1 and TRBJ1-4; possible D gene TRBD1, 5 bases. Trimming removed 3 bases from V and 8 bases from J, with 20 bases in between. This CDR3 is 16 amino acids long. In germline, CDR1 is SGHRS, CDR2 YFSETQ.

This clonotype turned up a few times. The rearrangement links TRBV10-3 to TRBJ1-2, with D uncertain. CDR3 size: 14 residues. Germline values: CDR1 ENHRY, CDR2 SYGVKD. Trimming shortened V by 3 bases and J by 4 bases, and 12 bases separated the two germline ends. The CDR3 loop reads CAISETEESYGYTF. CDR3 in DNA: TGTGCCATCAGTGAAACGGAGGAGAGCTATGGCTACACCTTC.

V gene TRBV12-3 or TRBV12-4 combines with J gene TRBJ2-5, with D possibly being TRBD1 (7 bases). V lost 4 bases and J lost 7, with 16 bases in between. The CDR3 length is 14 residues. CDR3 in amino acids: CASSSGGPGATQYF. In DNA form, the CDR3 reads TGTGCCAGCAGTTCAGGGGGGCCAGGGGCGACCCAGTACTTC.

This clonotype was counted at least ten times. V gene TRBV7-2 combines with J gene TRBJ2-1; D uncertain. The V end was cut by 0 bases, the J end by 15 bases, with 15 bases between. Germline CDR1 is SGHTA and CDR2 is FQGNSA. The CDR3 spans 13 residues. The CDR3 DNA reads as TGTGCCAGCAGCTTAGCGAGGCGGACCTTTCGGTTCTTC. It specifies CASSLARRTFRFF.

This clonotype has more than one count but fewer than ten. V is TRBV7-8 and J is TRBJ2-1; 9 bases match TRBD2. Losses at the gene ends were 3 bases for V and 10 bases for J; bases not matched to a gene: 7. Per germline, CDR1 SGHVS and CDR2 FQNEAQ. The CDR3 is made up of 14 amino acids. CDR3 nucleotide sequence: TGTGCCAGCAGCTTGTGGCGGGAGGGCCGGGAGCAGTTCTTC. It specifies CASSLWREGREQFF. Complete variable domain (other parts from reference TRBV7-8 and TRBJ2-1): GAGVSQSPRYKVAKRGQDVALRCDPISGHVSLFWYQQALGQGPEFLTYFQNEAQLDKSGLPSDRFFAERPEGSVSTLKIQRTQQEDSAVYLCASSLWREGREQFFGPGTRLTVL.

V usage is TRBV14 and J usage is TRBJ2-7, with 7 bases that match TRBD2. The junction had 8 bases not matched to a gene; V was cut back by 0 bases and J by 3 bases. The CDR3 is 16 amino acids. Germline V gene data show CDR1 as SGHDN and CDR2 as FVKESK. CDR3 in DNA: TGTGCCAGCAGCCAAGAAGGTCTAGCGGTGGTCTACGAGCAGTACTTC. Its translation is CASSQEGLAVVYEQYF.

The gene calls are TRBV2 and TRBJ1-5; 9 bases map to TRBD1. This CDR3 contains 16 residues. V trimming: 6 bases; J trimming: 3 bases; junction bases outside the gene matches: 9. The V gene's germline CDR1 is SNHLY and CDR2 FYNNEI. CDR3 loop: CASSALDRGSNQPQHF. The CDR3 nucleotides read TGTGCCAGCAGCGCCCTGGACAGGGGCTCCAATCAGCCCCAGCATTTT.

There are many counts of this clonotype. The genes are TRBV13 and TRBJ2-7; 7 nucleotides match TRBD1. From germline, CDR1 is PRHDT and CDR2 FYEKMQ (reference sequence). The CDR3 loop spans 13 amino acids. V lost 0 bases, J lost 5 bases, and 1 base stayed unmatched. CDR3 sequence reads: CASSLGQGNEQYF. In DNA, the CDR3 is TGTGCCAGCAGCTTAGGACAGGGGAACGAGCAGTACTTC.

The J gene is TRBJ2-1, the V gene TRBV5-1, with TRBD2 as a possible D gene (5 bases). CDR3 length: 12 residues. The germline V and J ends were trimmed by 1 base and 12 bases, with 11 bases remaining between them. Germline assignment: CDR1 SGHRS and CDR2 YFSETQ. Written as DNA, the CDR3 is TGCGCCAGCAGCTTGACGGCGGGTGGGCAGTTCTTC. It is translated as CASSLTAGGQFF.

DNA of the CDR3: TGTGCCACCAGTGCAGGGGATCTCTACAATGAGCAGTTCTTC. Its translation: CATSAGDLYNEQFF. V is TRBV24-1 and J is TRBJ2-1; TRBD1 is a possible D gene (6 bases). The V gene lost 5 bases and the J gene lost 3 bases, with 10 bases spanning the gap. This CDR3 comprises 14 residues. Germline lookup yields CDR1 KGHDR and CDR2 SFDVKD.